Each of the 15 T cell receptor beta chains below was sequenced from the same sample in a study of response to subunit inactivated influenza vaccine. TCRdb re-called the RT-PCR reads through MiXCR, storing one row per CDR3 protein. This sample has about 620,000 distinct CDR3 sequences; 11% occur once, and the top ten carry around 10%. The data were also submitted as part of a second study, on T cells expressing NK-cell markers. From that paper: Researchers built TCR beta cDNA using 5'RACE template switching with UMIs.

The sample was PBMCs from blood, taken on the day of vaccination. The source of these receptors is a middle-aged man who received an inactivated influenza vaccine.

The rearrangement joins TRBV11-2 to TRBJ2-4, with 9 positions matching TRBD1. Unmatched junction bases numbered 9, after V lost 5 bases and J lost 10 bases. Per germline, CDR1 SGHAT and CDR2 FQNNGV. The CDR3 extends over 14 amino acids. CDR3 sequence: CASSPGTGSMIQYF. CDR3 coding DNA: TGTGCCAGCAGCCCAGGGACAGGGTCGATGATTCAGTACTTC.

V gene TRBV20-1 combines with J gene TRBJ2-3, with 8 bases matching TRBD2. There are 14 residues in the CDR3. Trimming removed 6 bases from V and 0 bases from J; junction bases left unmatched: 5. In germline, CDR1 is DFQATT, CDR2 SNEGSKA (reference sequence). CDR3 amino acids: CSAPRGGSTDTQYF. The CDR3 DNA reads TGCAGTGCCCCCCGGGGGGGGAGCACAGATACGCAGTATTTT.

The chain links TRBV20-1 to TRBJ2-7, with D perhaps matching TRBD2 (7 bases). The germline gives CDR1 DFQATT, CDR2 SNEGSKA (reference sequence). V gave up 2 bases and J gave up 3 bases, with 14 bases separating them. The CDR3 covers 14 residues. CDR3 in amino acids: CSARFAGAHYEQYF. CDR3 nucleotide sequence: TGCAGTGCTAGATTTGCGGGGGCCCACTACGAGCAGTACTTC.

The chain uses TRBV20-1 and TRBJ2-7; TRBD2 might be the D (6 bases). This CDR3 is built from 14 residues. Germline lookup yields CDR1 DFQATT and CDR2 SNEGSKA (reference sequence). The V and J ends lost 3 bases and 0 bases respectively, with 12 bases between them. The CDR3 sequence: CSARVGGSSYEQYF. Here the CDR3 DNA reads TGCAGTGCTAGGGTAGGAGGGAGCTCCTACGAGCAGTACTTC.

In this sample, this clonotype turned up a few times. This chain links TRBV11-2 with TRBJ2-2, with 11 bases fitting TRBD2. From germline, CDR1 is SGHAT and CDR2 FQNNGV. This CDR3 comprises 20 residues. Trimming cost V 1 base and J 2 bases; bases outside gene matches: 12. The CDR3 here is CASSLVRRGGLAENTGELFF. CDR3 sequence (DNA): TGTGCCAGCAGCTTAGTCCGACGGGGGGGACTAGCGGAAAACACCGGGGAGCTGTTTTTT.

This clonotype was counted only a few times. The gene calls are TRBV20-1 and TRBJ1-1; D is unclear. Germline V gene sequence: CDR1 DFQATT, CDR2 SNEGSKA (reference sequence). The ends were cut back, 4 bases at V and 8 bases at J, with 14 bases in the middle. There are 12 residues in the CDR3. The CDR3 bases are TGCAGTGCTATTACAAAGGTGTCAGAAGCTTTCTTT. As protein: CSAITKVSEAFF.

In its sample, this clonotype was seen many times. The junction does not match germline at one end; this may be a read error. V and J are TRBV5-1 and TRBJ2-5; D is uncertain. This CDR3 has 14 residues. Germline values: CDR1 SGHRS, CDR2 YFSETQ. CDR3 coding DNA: TGTGCCAGCAGCTTAGGAACAGACCAAGAGACCCAGTACTTC. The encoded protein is CASSLGTDQETQYF.

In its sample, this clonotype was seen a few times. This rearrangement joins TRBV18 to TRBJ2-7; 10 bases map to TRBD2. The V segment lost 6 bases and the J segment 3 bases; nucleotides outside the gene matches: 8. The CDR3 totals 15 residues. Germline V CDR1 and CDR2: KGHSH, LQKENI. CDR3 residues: CASSRTSGNVYEQYF. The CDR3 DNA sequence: TGTGCCAGCTCTCGAACTAGCGGGAATGTCTACGAGCAGTACTTC.

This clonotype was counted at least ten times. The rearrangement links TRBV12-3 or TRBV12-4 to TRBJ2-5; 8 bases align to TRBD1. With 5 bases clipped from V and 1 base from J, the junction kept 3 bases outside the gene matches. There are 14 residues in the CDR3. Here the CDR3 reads CASSQDRAQETQYF. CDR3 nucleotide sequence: TGTGCCAGCAGTCAGGACAGGGCCCAAGAGACCCAGTACTTC.

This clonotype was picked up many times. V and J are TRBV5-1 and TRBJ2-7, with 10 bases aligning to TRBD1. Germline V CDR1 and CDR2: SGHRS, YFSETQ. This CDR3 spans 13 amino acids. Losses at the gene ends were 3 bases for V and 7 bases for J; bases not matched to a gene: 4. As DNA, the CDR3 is TGCGCCAGCAGCTCACGGGACAGGGGAGAGCAGTACTTC. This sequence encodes CASSSRDRGEQYF.

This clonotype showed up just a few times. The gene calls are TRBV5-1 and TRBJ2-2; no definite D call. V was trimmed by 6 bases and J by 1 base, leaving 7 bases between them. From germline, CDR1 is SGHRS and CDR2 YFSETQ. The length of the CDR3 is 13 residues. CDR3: CASKLGNTGELFF. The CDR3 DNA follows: TGCGCCAGCAAGTTAGGGAACACCGGGGAGCTGTTTTTT.

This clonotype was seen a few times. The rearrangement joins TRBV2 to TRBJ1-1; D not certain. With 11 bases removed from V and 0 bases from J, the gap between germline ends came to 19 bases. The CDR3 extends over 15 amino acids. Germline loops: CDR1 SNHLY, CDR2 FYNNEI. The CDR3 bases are TGTGCCCGACCCGCCCGCACAAGGATGAACACTGAAGCTTTCTTT. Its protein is CARPARTRMNTEAFF.

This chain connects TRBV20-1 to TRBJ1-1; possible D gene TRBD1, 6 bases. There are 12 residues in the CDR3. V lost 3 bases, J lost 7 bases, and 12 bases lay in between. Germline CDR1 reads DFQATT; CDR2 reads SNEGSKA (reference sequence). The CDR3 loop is CSARGGADEAFF. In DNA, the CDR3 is TGCAGTGCTAGGGGGGGGGCTGATGAAGCTTTCTTT.

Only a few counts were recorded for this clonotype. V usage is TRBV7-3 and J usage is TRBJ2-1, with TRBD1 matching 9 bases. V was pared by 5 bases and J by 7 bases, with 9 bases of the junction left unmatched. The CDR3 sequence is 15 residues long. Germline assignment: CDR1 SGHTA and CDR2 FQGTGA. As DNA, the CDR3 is TGTGCCAGCAGCCGTATGACAGGGGGAGCGAATGAGCAGTTCTTC. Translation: CASSRMTGGANEQFF. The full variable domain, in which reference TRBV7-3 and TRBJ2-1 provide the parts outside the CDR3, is GAGVSQTPSNKVTEKGKYVELRCDPISGHTALYWYRQSLGQGPEFLIYFQGTGAADDSGLPNDRFFAVRPEGSVSTLKIQRTERGDSAVYLCASSRMTGGANEQFFGPGTRLTVL.

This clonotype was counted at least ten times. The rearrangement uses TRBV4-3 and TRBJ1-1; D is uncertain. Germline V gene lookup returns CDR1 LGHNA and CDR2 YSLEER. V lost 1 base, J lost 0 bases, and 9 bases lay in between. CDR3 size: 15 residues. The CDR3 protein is CASSQGVGLNTEAFF. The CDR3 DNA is TGCGCCAGCAGCCAAGGGGTCGGCTTGAACACTGAAGCTTTCTTT.